This passage covers 2 T cell receptor beta chains from one sample sequenced in a study of T cell changes during pregnancy in multiple sclerosis. Using immunoSEQ multiplex PCR, the repertoire was profiled, and TCRdb retains in-frame clones only, with some absent. In the table there are fewer than 50,000 clones, approximately 94% of which are singletons. The specimen comprised CD8+ T cells from peripheral blood mononuclear cells, sampled in the third trimester of pregnancy. The receptors come from a female donor with multiple sclerosis, enrolled in a pregnancy study.

V is TRBV7-9 and J is TRBJ2-1, with 7 bases matching TRBD2. With 1 base clipped from V and 6 bases from J, the junction kept 0 bases outside the gene matches. Germline-derived CDR1 and CDR2 are SEHNR and FQNEAQ (reference sequence). This CDR3 contains 13 residues. The CDR3 loop is CASSLGTSNEQFF. Written as DNA, the CDR3 is TGTGCCAGCAGCTTAGGGACTAGCAATGAGCAGTTCTTC.

The chain employs TRBV6-5 and TRBJ1-3; no clear D gene. Trimming cost V 2 bases and J 4 bases, with 12 bases left between them. Germline V lookup: CDR1 MNHEY, CDR2 SVGAGI. The CDR3 spans 15 residues. The CDR3 bases are TGTGCCAGCAGTTACGGCGGGGTAGGGGGAAACACCATATATTTT. It translates to CASSYGGVGGNTIYF.